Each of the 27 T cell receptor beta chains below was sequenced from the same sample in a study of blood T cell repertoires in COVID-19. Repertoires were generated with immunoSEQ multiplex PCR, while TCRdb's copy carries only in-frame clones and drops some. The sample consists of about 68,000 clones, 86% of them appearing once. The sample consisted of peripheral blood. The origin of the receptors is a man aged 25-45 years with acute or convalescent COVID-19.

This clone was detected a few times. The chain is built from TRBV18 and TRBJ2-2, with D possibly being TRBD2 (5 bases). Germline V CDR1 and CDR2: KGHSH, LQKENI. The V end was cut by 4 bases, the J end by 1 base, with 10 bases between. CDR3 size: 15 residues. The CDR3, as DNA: TGTGCCAGCTCACGGGTGGAGGTGAACACCGGGGAGCTGTTTTTT. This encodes CASSRVEVNTGELFF.

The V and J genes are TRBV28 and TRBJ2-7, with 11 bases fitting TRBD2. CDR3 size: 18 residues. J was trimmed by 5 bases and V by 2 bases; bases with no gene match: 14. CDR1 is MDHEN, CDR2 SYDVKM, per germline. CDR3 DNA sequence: TGTGCCAGCAGTTTAGGGCTAGCGGGAGGATTTATCCCCCACGAGCAGTACTTC. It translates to CASSLGLAGGFIPHEQYF.

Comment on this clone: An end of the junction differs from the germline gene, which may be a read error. The CDR3 loop reads CASREAGTAGEQYF. The CDR3 DNA follows: TGTGCCAGCAGGGAAGCGGGGACAGCAGGCGAGCAGTACTTC. The chain is built from TRBV2 and TRBJ2-7, with D perhaps given as TRBD1 or TRBD2 (7 bases each). CDR3 length equals 14 residues. Germline V gene sequence: CDR1 SNHLY, CDR2 FYNNEI.

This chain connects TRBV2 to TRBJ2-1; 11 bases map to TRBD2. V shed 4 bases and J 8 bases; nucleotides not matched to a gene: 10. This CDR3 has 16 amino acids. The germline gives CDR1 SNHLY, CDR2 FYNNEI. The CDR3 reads CASSAFSGRAGDEQFF. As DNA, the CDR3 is TGTGCCAGCAGTGCCTTTAGCGGGAGGGCCGGCGATGAGCAGTTCTTC.

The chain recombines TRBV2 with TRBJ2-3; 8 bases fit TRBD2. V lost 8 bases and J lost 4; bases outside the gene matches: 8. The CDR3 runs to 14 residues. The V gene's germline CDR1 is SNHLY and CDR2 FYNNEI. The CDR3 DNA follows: TGTGCCAGCGGTAGGGCGGGGGGAGCAGATACGCAGTATTTT. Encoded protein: CASGRAGGADTQYF.

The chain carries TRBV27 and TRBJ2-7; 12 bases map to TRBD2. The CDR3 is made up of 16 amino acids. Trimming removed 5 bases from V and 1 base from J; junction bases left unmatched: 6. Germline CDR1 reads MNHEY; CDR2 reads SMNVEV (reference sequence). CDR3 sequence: CASSPGLAGLSYEQYF. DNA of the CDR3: TGTGCCAGCAGTCCTGGACTAGCGGGACTTTCCTACGAGCAGTACTTC.

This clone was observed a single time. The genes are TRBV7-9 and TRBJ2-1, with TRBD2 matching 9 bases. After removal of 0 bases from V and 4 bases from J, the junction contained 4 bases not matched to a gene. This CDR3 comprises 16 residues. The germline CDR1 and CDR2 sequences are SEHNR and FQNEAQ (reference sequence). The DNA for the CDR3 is TGTGCCAGCAGCTTAGCGGGCGGGAGGGATTACAATGAGCAGTTCTTC. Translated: CASSLAGGRDYNEQFF.

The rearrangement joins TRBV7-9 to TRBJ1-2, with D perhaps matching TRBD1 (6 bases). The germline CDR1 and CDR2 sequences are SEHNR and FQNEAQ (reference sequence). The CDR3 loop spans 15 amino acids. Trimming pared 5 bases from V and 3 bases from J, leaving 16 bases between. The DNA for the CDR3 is TGTGCCAGCAGCGAAGACCTCAGGGGATACTATGGCTACACCTTC. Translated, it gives CASSEDLRGYYGYTF. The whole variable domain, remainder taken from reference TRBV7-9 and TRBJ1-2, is DTGVSQNPRHKITKRGQNVTFRCDPISEHNRLYWYRQTLGQGPEFLTYFQNEAQLEKSRLLSDRFSAERPKGSFSTLEIQRTEQGDSAMYLCASSEDLRGYYGYTFGSGTRLTVV.

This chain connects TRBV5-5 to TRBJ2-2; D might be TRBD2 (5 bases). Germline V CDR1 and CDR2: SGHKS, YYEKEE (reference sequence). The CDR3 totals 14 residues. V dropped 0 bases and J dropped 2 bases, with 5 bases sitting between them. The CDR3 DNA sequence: TGTGCCAGCAGCTTGGCGGGAAACACCGGGGAGCTGTTTTTT. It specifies CASSLAGNTGELFF.

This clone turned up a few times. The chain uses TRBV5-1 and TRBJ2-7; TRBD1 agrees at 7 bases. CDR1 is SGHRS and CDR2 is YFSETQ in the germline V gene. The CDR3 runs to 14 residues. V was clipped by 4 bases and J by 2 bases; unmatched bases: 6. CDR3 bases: TGCGCCAGCAGCCTTGCCGGGACAGCCTACGAGCAGTACTTC. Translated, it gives CASSLAGTAYEQYF. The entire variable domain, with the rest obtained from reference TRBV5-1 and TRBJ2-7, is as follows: KAGVTQTPRYLIKTRGQQVTLSCSPISGHRSVSWYQQTPGQGLQFLFEYFSETQRNKGNFPGRFSGRQFSNSRSEMNVSTLELGDSALYLCASSLAGTAYEQYFGPGTRLTVT.

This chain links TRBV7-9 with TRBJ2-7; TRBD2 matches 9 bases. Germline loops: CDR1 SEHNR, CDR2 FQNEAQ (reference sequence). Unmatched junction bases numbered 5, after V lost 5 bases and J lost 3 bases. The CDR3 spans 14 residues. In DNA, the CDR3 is TGTGCCAGCAGCCCCGGGACTAGCCGCTACGAGCAGTACTTC. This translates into CASSPGTSRYEQYF.

CDR3: CASSLTDTQYF. DNA for the CDR3: TGTGCCAGCAGCCTCACAGATACGCAGTATTTT. The chain has TRBV7-9 and TRBJ2-3; D remains unclear. The CDR3 is made up of 11 amino acids. Trimming shortened V by 5 bases and J by 2 bases, and 2 bases separated the two germline ends. CDR1 and CDR2 from the germline V gene are SEHNR and FQNEAQ (reference sequence).

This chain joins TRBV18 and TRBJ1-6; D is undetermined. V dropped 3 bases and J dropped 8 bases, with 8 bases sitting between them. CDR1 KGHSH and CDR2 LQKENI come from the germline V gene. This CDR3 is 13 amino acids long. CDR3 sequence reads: CASSPMADSPLHF. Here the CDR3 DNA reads TGTGCCAGCTCACCGATGGCGGATTCACCCCTCCACTTT.

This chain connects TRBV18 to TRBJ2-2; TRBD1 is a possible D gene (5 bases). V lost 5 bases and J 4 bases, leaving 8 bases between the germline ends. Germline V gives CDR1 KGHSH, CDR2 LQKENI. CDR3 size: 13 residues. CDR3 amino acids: CASSTRVTGELFF. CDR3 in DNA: TGTGCCAGCTCAACCAGGGTCACCGGGGAGCTGTTTTTT.

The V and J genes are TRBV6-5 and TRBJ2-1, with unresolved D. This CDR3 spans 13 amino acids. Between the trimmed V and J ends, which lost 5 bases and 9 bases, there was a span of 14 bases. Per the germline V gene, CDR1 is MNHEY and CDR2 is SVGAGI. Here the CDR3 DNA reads TGTGCCAGCAGTACCGCCCCTACCGGTGAGCAGTTCTTC. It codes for CASSTAPTGEQFF.

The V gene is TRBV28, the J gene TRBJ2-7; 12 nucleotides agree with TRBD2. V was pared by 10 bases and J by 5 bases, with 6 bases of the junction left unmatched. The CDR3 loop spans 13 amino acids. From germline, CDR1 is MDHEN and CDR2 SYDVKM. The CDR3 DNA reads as TGTGCCATGGGGGGACTAGCGGGCCACGAGCAGTACTTC. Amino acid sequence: CAMGGLAGHEQYF. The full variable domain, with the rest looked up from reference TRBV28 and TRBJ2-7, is DVKVTQSSRYLVKRTGEKVFLECVQDMDHENMFWYRQDPGLGLRLIYFSYDVKMKEKGDIPEGYSVSREKKERFSLILESASTNQTSMYLCAMGGLAGHEQYFGPGTRLTVT.

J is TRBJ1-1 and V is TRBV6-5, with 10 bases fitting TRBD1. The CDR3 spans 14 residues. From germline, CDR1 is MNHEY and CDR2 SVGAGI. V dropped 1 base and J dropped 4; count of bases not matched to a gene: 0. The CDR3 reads CASSYWTGGTEAFF. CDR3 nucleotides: TGTGCCAGCAGTTACTGGACAGGGGGCACTGAAGCTTTCTTT.

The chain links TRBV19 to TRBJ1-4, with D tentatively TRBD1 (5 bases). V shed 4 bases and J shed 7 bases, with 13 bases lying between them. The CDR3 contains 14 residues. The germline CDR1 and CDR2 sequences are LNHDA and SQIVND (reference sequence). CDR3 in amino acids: CASSRGVGGEKLFF. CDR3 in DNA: TGTGCCAGTAGTAGGGGGGTAGGCGGTGAAAAACTGTTTTTT.

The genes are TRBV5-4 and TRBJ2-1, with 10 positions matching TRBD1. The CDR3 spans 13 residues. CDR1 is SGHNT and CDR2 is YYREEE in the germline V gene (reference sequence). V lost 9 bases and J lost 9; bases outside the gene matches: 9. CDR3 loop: CATWTGGFSEQFF. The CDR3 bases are TGTGCCACCTGGACAGGGGGTTTCAGTGAGCAGTTCTTC.

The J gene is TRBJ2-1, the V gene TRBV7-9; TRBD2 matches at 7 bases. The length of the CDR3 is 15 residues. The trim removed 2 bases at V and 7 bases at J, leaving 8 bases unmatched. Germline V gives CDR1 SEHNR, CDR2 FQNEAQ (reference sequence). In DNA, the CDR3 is TGTGCCAGCAGCTTAAACGGGAGGTTTGCAAATGAGCAGTTCTTC. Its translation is CASSLNGRFANEQFF.

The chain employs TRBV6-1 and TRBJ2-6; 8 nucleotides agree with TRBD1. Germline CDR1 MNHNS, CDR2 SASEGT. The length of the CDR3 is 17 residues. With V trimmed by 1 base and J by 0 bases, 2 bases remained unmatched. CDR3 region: CASSEGTGYSGANVLTF. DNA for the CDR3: TGTGCCAGCAGTGAAGGGACAGGGTACTCTGGGGCCAACGTCCTGACTTTC.

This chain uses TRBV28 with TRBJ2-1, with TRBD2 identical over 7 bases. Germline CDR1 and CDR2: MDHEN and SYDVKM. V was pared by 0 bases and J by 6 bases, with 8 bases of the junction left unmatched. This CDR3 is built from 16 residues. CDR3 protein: CASSLWAGVNPNEQFF. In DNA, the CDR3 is TGTGCCAGCAGTTTATGGGCGGGAGTCAACCCCAATGAGCAGTTCTTC.

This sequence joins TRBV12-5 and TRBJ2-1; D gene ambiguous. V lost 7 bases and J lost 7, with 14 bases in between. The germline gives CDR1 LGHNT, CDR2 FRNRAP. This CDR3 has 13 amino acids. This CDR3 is CASAPPVINEQFF. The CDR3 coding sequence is TGTGCTAGTGCCCCCCCGGTTATTAATGAGCAGTTCTTC.

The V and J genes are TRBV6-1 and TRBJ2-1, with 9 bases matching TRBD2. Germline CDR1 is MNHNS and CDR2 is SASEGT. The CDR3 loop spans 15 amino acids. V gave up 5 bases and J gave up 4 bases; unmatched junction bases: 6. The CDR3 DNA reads TGTGCCAGCAGTCTAGCGGGAAGCCTTTACAATGAGCAGTTCTTC. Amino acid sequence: CASSLAGSLYNEQFF.

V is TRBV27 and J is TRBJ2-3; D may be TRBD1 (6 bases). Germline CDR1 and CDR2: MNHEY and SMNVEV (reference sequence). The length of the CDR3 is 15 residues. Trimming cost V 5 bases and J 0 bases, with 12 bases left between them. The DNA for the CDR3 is TGTGCCAGCAGTATCACAGGGCTAAGCACAGATACGCAGTATTTT. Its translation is CASSITGLSTDTQYF.

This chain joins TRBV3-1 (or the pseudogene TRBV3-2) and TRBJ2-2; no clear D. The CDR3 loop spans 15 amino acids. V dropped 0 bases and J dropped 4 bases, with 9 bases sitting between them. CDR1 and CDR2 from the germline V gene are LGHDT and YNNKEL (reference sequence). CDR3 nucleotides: TGTGCCAGCAGCCAAGAAGCCGCCTTCACCGGGGAGCTGTTTTTT. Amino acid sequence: CASSQEAAFTGELFF.

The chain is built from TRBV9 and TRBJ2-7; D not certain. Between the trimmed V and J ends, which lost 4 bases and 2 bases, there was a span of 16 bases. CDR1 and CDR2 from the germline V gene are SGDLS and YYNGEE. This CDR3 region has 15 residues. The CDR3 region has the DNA TGTGCCAGCAGCCCCCGATCTGGCCCCACCTACGAGCAGTACTTC. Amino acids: CASSPRSGPTYEQYF. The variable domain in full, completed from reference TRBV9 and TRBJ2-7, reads DSGVTQTPKHLITATGQRVTLRCSPRSGDLSVYWYQQSLDQGLQFLIQYYNGEERAKGNILERFSAQQFPDLHSELNLSSLELGDSALYFCASSPRSGPTYEQYFGPGTRLTVT.